This entry concerns a single TCR beta chain. This entry comes from a study of shared clonotypes between healthy human individuals. Trimming took off 4 bases at V and 7 bases at J, with 20 bases between the two ends. Germline V gene sequence: CDR1 SGHRS, CDR2 YFSETQ. CDR3 length equals 16 residues. For every subset, genomic DNA was evenly distributed across several immunoSEQ plates. As handled by the study authors: Filtering was not the same, since immunoSEQ gave junction-only sequences without quality scores. Profiling relied on immunoSEQ multiplex PCR, and the TCRdb table lists in-frame clones only, not all of them. That table gives V, J and clone size, and the DNA gave D and trimming. This sample has 2 million to 2.5 million clones, with more than 85% found just once.

J is TRBJ2-2 and V is TRBV5-1; tentatively, D is TRBD2 (5 bases). This receptor was taken from a man aged 18-30 years in good health. Some clones in this sample may be carry-over from other donors' samples. What was sequenced was naive CD4+ T cells from PBMCs. Subset given: CD45RA+ positively selected. DNA of the CDR3: TGCGCCAGCAGCATGCGAGTCCCGGGGATTAACGGGGAGCTGTTTTTT. Translating it yields CASSMRVPGINGELFF.